Listed here are 26 T cell receptor beta chains from one sample, sequenced in a study of blood T cells in healthy people across ages. A sample-barcoded 5' primer and a J-beta primer mix were used in a second PCR of roughly 6 to 11 cycles. TCRdb reanalysed the 5' RACE reads using MiXCR and keeps one entry per CDR3 protein. The sample carries around 1.5 million distinct CDR3 sequences, around 59% recorded once. The specimen was blood. The receptors shown here come from a man younger than 35 in good health.

The rearrangement links TRBV15 to TRBJ2-2, with a tentative D call TRBD2 (6 bases). The CDR3 sequence is 16 residues long. The V end lost 4 bases, the J end lost 6 bases, and 18 bases lay between the germline ends. Germline-derived CDR1 and CDR2 are LNHNV and YYDKDF (reference sequence). The CDR3 loop is CATSKDDFWGAGELFF. The CDR3 DNA is TGTGCCACCAGCAAGGATGATTTTTGGGGGGCCGGGGAGCTGTTTTTT.

The J gene is TRBJ2-5, the V gene TRBV14, with unresolved D. CDR1 and CDR2 from the germline V gene are SGHDN and FVKESK. This CDR3 region has 11 residues. V lost 1 base to trimming and J lost 11 bases, with 8 bases between them. CDR3 in amino acids: CASSQVPEQYF. CDR3 in DNA: TGTGCCAGCAGCCAAGTTCCGGAGCAGTACTTC.

The chain recombines TRBV29-1 with TRBJ1-2; D might be TRBD1 (5 bases). Deletions cut 3 bases from V and 7 bases from J, with 9 bases between. This CDR3 contains 11 residues. CDR1 is SQVTM and CDR2 is ANQGSEA in the germline V gene. The CDR3 is CSVEGRGGYTF. CDR3 DNA: TGCAGCGTTGAGGGGAGGGGTGGCTACACCTTC.

This clonotype turned up a few times. CDR3 DNA: TGTGCCAGCAGTTTGGCCGGTAAGGAGGGGAGTGAGCAGTTCTTC. Protein: CASSLAGKEGSEQFF. This chain joins TRBV28 and TRBJ2-1, with D possibly matching TRBD2 (6 bases). Per the germline V gene, CDR1 is MDHEN and CDR2 is SYDVKM. Trimming left V 3 bases short and J 9 bases short, with 18 bases between. The CDR3 totals 15 residues.

The chain is built from TRBV4-1 and TRBJ2-7; 8 nucleotides align to TRBD1. Germline V CDR1 and CDR2: MGHRA, YSYEKL. CDR3 length: 15 amino acids. V was clipped by 4 bases and J by 7 bases; unmatched bases: 12. The CDR3 sequence is CASSPPSVRGQEQYF. CDR3 sequence (DNA): TGCGCCAGCAGCCCTCCATCGGTCAGGGGGCAAGAGCAGTACTTC.

This clonotype occurred a few times. The chain has TRBV20-1 and TRBJ1-5; tentative D call: TRBD1 (6 bases). In germline, CDR1 is DFQATT, CDR2 SNEGSKA (reference sequence). The V gene lost 3 bases and the J gene lost 5 bases, with 11 bases spanning the gap. The CDR3 has 13 amino acids. The CDR3 is CSASYRVDQPQHF. Written as DNA, the CDR3 is TGCAGTGCTAGTTACAGGGTGGATCAGCCCCAGCATTTT.

The V and J genes are TRBV5-5 and TRBJ2-7; 8 bases match TRBD1. V shed 5 bases and J 4 bases; nucleotides not matched to a gene: 11. The CDR3 consists of 15 residues. In germline, CDR1 is SGHKS, CDR2 YYEKEE (reference sequence). The CDR3 protein is CASSLGQGNIYEQYF. The CDR3 DNA reads as TGTGCCAGCAGTCTCGGACAGGGAAACATTTACGAGCAGTACTTC.

The V call is TRBV6-6, the J call TRBJ1-1, with 8 bases aligning to TRBD1. CDR1 is MNHNY, CDR2 SVGAGI, per germline (reference sequence). This CDR3 region has 14 residues. V trimming: 5 bases; J trimming: 5 bases; junction bases outside the gene matches: 7. This chain's CDR3 is CASSRQGMSTEAFF. In nucleotides, the CDR3 is TGTGCCAGCAGTCGACAGGGGATGAGTACTGAAGCTTTCTTT.

The rearrangement uses TRBV7-2 and TRBJ2-5, with 11 bases identical to TRBD2. The V gene's germline CDR1 is SGHTA and CDR2 FQGNSA. J was trimmed by 5 bases and V by 2 bases; bases with no gene match: 7. The CDR3 has 16 amino acids. For the CDR3, the DNA is TGTGCCAGCAGCTTAAGGCCTAGCGGGGGGTTTGAGACCCAGTACTTC. It codes for CASSLRPSGGFETQYF.

This clonotype occurred a few times. This rearrangement joins TRBV12-3 or TRBV12-4 to TRBJ1-1; 7 positions match TRBD1. This CDR3 spans 15 amino acids. V was clipped by 6 bases and J by 0 bases; unmatched bases: 7. The CDR3 here is CASRDRDSMNTEAFF. CDR3 DNA sequence: TGTGCCAGCAGGGACCGGGACAGCATGAACACTGAAGCTTTCTTT.

The J gene is TRBJ2-3, the V gene TRBV6-5, with 15 bases aligning to TRBD2. The CDR3 consists of 19 residues. CDR1 is MNHEY, CDR2 SVGAGI, per germline. The ends lost 1 base at V and 3 bases at J; junction bases unmatched: 8. In DNA, the CDR3 is TGTGCCAGCAGTTACTTCGGACTAGCGGGGGGGTCGGGTACAGATACGCAGTATTTT. It is translated as CASSYFGLAGGSGTDTQYF.

V and J are TRBV5-1 and TRBJ1-2, with D unresolved. Trimming removed 4 bases at V and 2 bases at J, with 9 bases between. The CDR3 length is 13 residues. Germline V CDR1 and CDR2: SGHRS, YFSETQ. The CDR3 DNA reads TGCGCCAGCAGCGATGACGGGAACTATGGCTACACCTTC. It yields the protein CASSDDGNYGYTF.

This clonotype showed up just a few times. The chain combines TRBV6-6 with TRBJ2-5, with 7 bases matching TRBD2. The V gene end was trimmed by 0 bases and the J gene end by 0 bases; junction bases not matched to a gene: 4. The CDR3 consists of 16 residues. Germline CDR1 and CDR2: MNHNY and SVGAGI (reference sequence). The CDR3 DNA sequence: TGTGCCAGCAGTTACTCGGGCGGGGGACACCAAGAGACCCAGTACTTC. Encoded protein: CASSYSGGGHQETQYF.

The rearrangement uses TRBV7-9 and TRBJ2-4, with D possibly matching TRBD2 (5 bases). The tail of the sequence fits TRBJ2-5 better, so the J call may be wrong. The CDR3 sequence is 15 residues long. Per the germline V gene, CDR1 is SEHNR and CDR2 is FQNEAQ (reference sequence). CDR3 nucleotides: TGTGCCACCTACCCTAGAGTAAAAGGAGGAGAGACCCAGTACTTC. Amino acids: CATYPRVKGGETQYF.

The rearrangement joins TRBV7-6 to TRBJ1-1; 10 nucleotides agree with TRBD1. The length of the CDR3 is 15 residues. V gave up 5 bases and J gave up 3 bases; unmatched junction bases: 6. From germline, CDR1 is SGHVS and CDR2 FNYEAQ. This CDR3 reads CASSGPGQGHTEAFF. The DNA for the CDR3 is TGTGCCAGCAGCGGCCCGGGACAGGGGCACACTGAAGCTTTCTTT.

In its sample, this clonotype was seen many times. This sequence joins TRBV9 and TRBJ2-3; D gene uncertain. The CDR3 runs to 11 residues. The germline gives CDR1 SGDLS, CDR2 YYNGEE. V dropped 3 bases and J dropped 5 bases, with 4 bases sitting between them. The CDR3 region is CASSGLDTQYF. The CDR3 DNA is TGTGCCAGCAGCGGGTTAGATACGCAGTATTTT.

This chain connects TRBV6-5 to TRBJ2-7; D possibly matches TRBD1 or TRBD2 (6 bases each). The CDR3 has 16 residues. The V end was cut by 2 bases, the J end by 4 bases, with 18 bases between. Germline V gives CDR1 MNHEY, CDR2 SVGAGI. The CDR3 reads CASSYGLQGWGYEQYF. DNA for the CDR3: TGTGCCAGCAGTTACGGACTACAGGGTTGGGGGTACGAGCAGTACTTC.

The J gene is TRBJ2-4, the V gene TRBV20-1, with a weak D call TRBD2 (6 bases). Germline V gives CDR1 DFQATT, CDR2 SNEGSKA (reference sequence). Trimming removed 0 bases from V and 1 base from J, with 16 bases in between. The CDR3 consists of 17 residues. The CDR3 reads CSARDIGGGVAKNIQYF. The CDR3, as DNA: TGCAGTGCTAGAGATATTGGGGGAGGAGTGGCCAAAAACATTCAGTACTTC.

This clonotype appeared a few times. The chain uses TRBV6-5 and TRBJ1-2, with no clear D. The CDR3 is 13 amino acids. Deletions cut 0 bases from V and 6 bases from J, with 8 bases between. Per germline, CDR1 MNHEY and CDR2 SVGAGI. The CDR3 coding sequence is TGTGCCAGCAGTTACTCGGGTGTGGATGGCTACACCTTC. It yields the protein CASSYSGVDGYTF.

This clonotype has more than one count but fewer than ten. V gene TRBV27 combines with J gene TRBJ2-7; TRBD1 matches 10 bases. The V gene end was trimmed by 7 bases and the J gene end by 3 bases; junction bases not matched to a gene: 9. There are 15 residues in the CDR3. Germline V CDR1 and CDR2: MNHEY, SMNVEV (reference sequence). In DNA, the CDR3 is TGTGCCAGCAAAATCGCGGGACAGGGGTACTACGAGCAGTACTTC. Amino acids: CASKIAGQGYYEQYF.

The CDR3 DNA sequence: TGTGCCAGCAGCACACAAGGCCAGGCCTACGAGCAGTACTTC. Protein product: CASSTQGQAYEQYF. The V and J genes are TRBV9 and TRBJ2-7; no reliable D call. This CDR3 spans 14 amino acids. CDR1 is SGDLS, CDR2 YYNGEE, per germline. The V end was cut by 4 bases, the J end by 2 bases, with 13 bases between. The variable domain in full, with the rest retrieved from reference TRBV9 and TRBJ2-7, is DSGVTQTPKHLITATGQRVTLRCSPRSGDLSVYWYQQSLDQGLQFLIQYYNGEERAKGNILERFSAQQFPDLHSELNLSSLELGDSALYFCASSTQGQAYEQYFGPGTRLTVT.

The chain carries TRBV20-1 and TRBJ1-2, with D possibly TRBD1 on 5 matching bases. The CDR3 runs to 14 residues. Germline CDR1 is DFQATT and CDR2 is SNEGSKA (reference sequence). V gave up 6 bases and J gave up 3 bases, with 17 bases separating them. CDR3 in DNA: TGCAGTGCAAGGTCAGGGCAAGGCCACTATGGCTACACCTTC. Translating it yields CSARSGQGHYGYTF.

Notes on this clonotype: One end of the junction does not line up with germline, which may come from a read error. J is TRBJ2-1 and V is TRBV6-2 or TRBV6-3; the D is unclear. In germline, CDR1 is MNHEY, CDR2 SVGEGT. The CDR3 length is 11 residues. CDR3 sequence reads: CASSLANEQLF. The CDR3 nucleotides are TGTGCCAGCAGTTTAGCCAATGAGCAGTTGTTC.

The CDR3 spells CASGPRTGGSYNEQFF. CDR3 bases: TGTGCCAGCGGCCCGAGGACAGGGGGCTCCTACAATGAGCAGTTCTTC. The chain joins TRBV5-4 to TRBJ2-1; TRBD1 matches 10 bases. V trimming: 7 bases; J trimming: 0 bases; junction bases outside the gene matches: 7. This CDR3 is built from 16 residues. Germline CDR1 and CDR2: SGHNT and YYREEE (reference sequence).

The V and J genes are TRBV5-5 and TRBJ2-7; TRBD2 matches at 10 bases. The germline V gene encodes CDR1 SGHKS and CDR2 YYEKEE (reference sequence). V shed 1 base, J shed 6 bases, and the junction held 4 bases outside the gene matches. The CDR3 runs 14 residues. CDR3 sequence (DNA): TGTGCCAGCAGCTTGTTAGCGGGGGGCCCCGAGCAGTACTTC. It codes for CASSLLAGGPEQYF.

The chain recombines TRBV6-5 with TRBJ1-6; D uncertain. CDR1 and CDR2 (germline): MNHEY, SVGAGI. With 2 bases removed from V and 11 bases from J, the gap between germline ends came to 13 bases. The CDR3 is 14 amino acids. This chain's CDR3 is CASSYTEMEPPLHF. Written as DNA, the CDR3 is TGTGCCAGCAGTTACACGGAGATGGAACCACCCCTCCACTTT.